The sequence of this T cell receptor (beta chain) was determined in a study of siplizumab effects on memory and regulatory T cells (dated by TCRdb to about 2019). Regarding the research as a whole: The study looked at the effect of siplizumab, an anti-CD2 antibody, on alloreactive T-cell subsets in allogeneic mixed lymphocyte reactions made from human PBMCs.

Libraries were built with the immunoSEQ multiplex PCR assay. About 9.1 x 10^4 TCR templates per sample were assayed on the deep sequencing platform. Genomic DNA extracted from sorted T cells was used for TCRbeta CDR3 sequencing. The published analysis was carried out like this. Clonal analysis of TCRbeta CDR3 data was done in the R programming language. Alloreactive CD4+ and CD8+ clones were identified by comparing unstimulated samples to CFSE-low samples taken after the reaction. Regulatory or non-regulatory origin was assigned to alloreactive CD4+ clones by matching of sequences to sorted unstimulated Treg and non-Treg repertoires. In TCRdb, the immuneACCESS table is reduced to in-frame sequences with V and J assigned. These tables do not hold every clone; where another copy was compared, an unresolved V gene accounts for under half, and the others remain unexplained. That table gives V, J and clone size, and the DNA gave D and trimming. The sample includes roughly 100,000 clones, with more than 85% observed a single time. The top ten clonotypes cover 0.32% of the sample.

The germline V gene (reference sequence) supplies CDR1 LNHDA and CDR2 SQIVND. A distance of 21 bases separates the germline ends of V and J, which lose 3 bases and 6 bases respectively. From the cysteine up to the phenylalanine, the CDR3 has a length of 17 residues. The entry retains the CDR3 DNA only, 51 bases that are in frame from base 1. Remarks on this clone: The antigen it recognizes is unknown. No much larger clone exists at a distance of one base, and base qualities are not known.

The research as a whole found: Siplizumab significantly reduced the cumulative frequency of alloreactive sequences traceable to unstimulated CD4+ memory T cells. Roughly 80-95% of proliferating CD4+ or CD8+ clones could not be assigned a naive or memory phenotype. Sequences below about 10^-5 frequency were poorly captured, so only a minor fraction of alloreactive clones could be mapped to unstimulated subsets. Whether proliferating Tregs from siplizumab cultures actually had suppressive function was not functionally confirmed. Of the alloreactive CD4+ clones that could be mapped, the Treg-derived share averaged about 67% with siplizumab compared with under 30% in control reactions. Unstimulated naive T cells appeared more diverse than memory T cells, and naive cells seemed to contribute substantially to the alloresponse.

TCRbeta CDR3 sequencing was performed on sorted unstimulated T cells and on proliferating T cells recovered from mixed lymphocyte reactions. Fresh whole blood from over eight HLA-typed healthy donors served as the source for isolating PBMCs. The receptor chain draws on TRBV19 and TRBJ1-5, with no reliable assignment of the D segment. The sample consisted of CD4+ T cells sorted from blood. This TCR derives from a human donor in good health. CDR3 reads: CASSMRREGGMGQPQHF. The nucleotides read TGTGCCAGTAGTATGAGGAGGGAGGGAGGAATGGGTCAGCCCCAGCATTTT. Extended through the reference TRBV19 and TRBJ1-5 proteins, this CDR3 yields the full variable domain: DGGITQSPKYLFRKEGQNVTLSCEQNLNHDAMYWYRQDPGQGLRLIYYSQIVNDFQKGDIAEGYSVSREKKESFPLTVTSAQKNPTAFYLCASSMRREGGMGQPQHFGDGTRLSIL.